The 25 T cell receptor beta chains given below trace back to one sample, sequenced in a study of blood T cell repertoires in COVID-19. The repertoire was sequenced with immunoSEQ multiplex PCR; TCRdb's copy has only in-frame clones and lacks some. The sample has about 400,000 clones; roughly 87% are singletons. The sample consisted of PBMCs or T cells enriched from blood (not recorded which). The receptor source for this set is a woman aged 40 to 50 with acute COVID-19.

This chain uses TRBV27 with TRBJ2-3; the match to TRBD2 covers 8 bases. Germline V lookup: CDR1 MNHEY, CDR2 SMNVEV (reference sequence). This CDR3 contains 16 residues. The V gene end was trimmed by 2 bases and the J gene end by 2 bases; junction bases not matched to a gene: 6. This CDR3 is CASSLPSGGPTDTQYF. In nucleotides, the CDR3 is TGTGCCAGCAGTTTACCCAGCGGGGGACCCACAGATACGCAGTATTTT.

The V gene is TRBV7-8, the J gene TRBJ1-1, with 9 nucleotides matching TRBD1. J lost 5 bases, V lost 3 bases, and 7 bases had no gene match. Germline values: CDR1 SGHVS, CDR2 FQNEAQ. The CDR3 is made up of 15 amino acids. The CDR3 DNA reads TGTGCCAGCAGCTTTGACACAGGGGGCTGGACTGAAGCTTTCTTT. As protein: CASSFDTGGWTEAFF.

The rearrangement uses TRBV2 and TRBJ1-6; D is unclear. With 8 bases removed from V and 6 bases from J, the gap between germline ends came to 14 bases. Germline V gene data show CDR1 as SNHLY and CDR2 as FYNNEI. The CDR3 sequence is 14 residues long. The CDR3 DNA follows: TGTGCCAGCGGGCCCAACGGCGCTAATTCACCCCTCCACTTT. It is translated as CASGPNGANSPLHF.

The V call is TRBV28, the J call TRBJ2-3; the D is unclear. In germline, CDR1 is MDHEN, CDR2 SYDVKM. Trimming removed 4 bases at V and 4 bases at J, with 6 bases between. The CDR3 consists of 12 residues. The CDR3 reads CASSSVADTQYF. CDR3 nucleotides: TGTGCCAGCAGTTCAGTGGCAGATACGCAGTATTTT. Full variable domain (missing parts from reference TRBV28 and TRBJ2-3): DVKVTQSSRYLVKRTGEKVFLECVQDMDHENMFWYRQDPGLGLRLIYFSYDVKMKEKGDIPEGYSVSREKKERFSLILESASTNQTSMYLCASSSVADTQYFGPGTRLTVL.

This clone was observed a few times. The chain carries TRBV15 and TRBJ1-4, with 7 bases matching TRBD1. Per the germline V gene, CDR1 is LNHNV and CDR2 is YYDKDF (reference sequence). Losses at the gene ends were 3 bases for V and 7 bases for J; bases not matched to a gene: 11. The length of the CDR3 is 16 residues. Written as DNA, the CDR3 is TGTGCCACCAGCAGGCGGGCCGGGACAGCCTTTGAAAAACTGTTTTTT. Translated, it gives CATSRRAGTAFEKLFF.

DNA of the CDR3: TGCGCCAGCAGCCAAGATACGGGAGTGGCGGGGGGCCCGACAGATACGCAGTATTTT. It is translated as CASSQDTGVAGGPTDTQYF. The chain combines TRBV4-1 with TRBJ2-3; 8 bases match TRBD2. With V trimmed by 0 bases and J by 3 bases, 14 bases remained unmatched. The CDR3 sequence is 19 residues long. Looked up from germline, CDR1 is MGHRA and CDR2 is YSYEKL.

The chain carries TRBV7-2 and TRBJ2-7; 9 bases map to TRBD1. The CDR3 is 14 residues long. Per germline, CDR1 SGHTA and CDR2 FQGNSA. The V segment lost 6 bases and the J segment 3 bases; nucleotides outside the gene matches: 6. The DNA for the CDR3 is TGTGCCAGCAGTGTGGGGGGACAGGGCTACGAGCAGTACTTC. Translation gives CASSVGGQGYEQYF.

The chain has TRBV14 and TRBJ1-6; TRBD1 aligns across 7 bases. J was trimmed by 9 bases and V by 5 bases; bases with no gene match: 10. CDR3 length: 15 residues. Germline loops: CDR1 SGHDN, CDR2 FVKESK. CDR3 region: CASSVRDSRSSPLHF. CDR3 nucleotides: TGTGCCAGCAGCGTCCGGGACAGCCGTAGTTCACCCCTCCACTTT.

The chain carries TRBV7-2 and TRBJ1-2; TRBD1 aligns across 8 bases. The CDR3 extends over 14 amino acids. Unmatched junction bases numbered 8, after V lost 4 bases and J lost 7 bases. Germline assignment: CDR1 SGHTA and CDR2 FQGNSA. CDR3 sequence: CASSSGGQGVGYTF. DNA of the CDR3: TGTGCCAGCAGCTCAGGGGGCCAGGGGGTTGGCTACACCTTC.

V usage is TRBV7-9 and J usage is TRBJ2-5, with 8 bases lining up with TRBD1. The V segment lost 2 bases and the J segment 5 bases; nucleotides outside the gene matches: 10. The CDR3 sequence is 16 residues long. The germline CDR1 and CDR2 sequences are SEHNR and FQNEAQ (reference sequence). This CDR3 reads CASSLLSGQVGETQYF. In DNA form, the CDR3 reads TGTGCCAGCAGCTTATTATCGGGACAGGTGGGGGAGACCCAGTACTTC.

This clone was seen only a few times. The chain has TRBV20-1 and TRBJ2-1; D gene unclear. Trimming pared 6 bases from V and 3 bases from J, leaving 3 bases between. Per the germline V gene, CDR1 is DFQATT and CDR2 is SNEGSKA (reference sequence). This CDR3 comprises 10 residues. Here the CDR3 DNA reads TGCAGTGCCTACTACAATGAGCAGTTCTTC. Its protein product is CSAYYNEQFF.

V usage is TRBV5-1 and J usage is TRBJ2-5, with 9 bases lining up with TRBD1. The ends lost 0 bases at V and 2 bases at J; junction bases unmatched: 2. The germline gives CDR1 SGHRS, CDR2 YFSETQ. CDR3 length: 15 amino acids. CDR3 region: CASSLEDRGQETQYF. The CDR3 region has the DNA TGCGCCAGCAGCTTGGAGGACAGGGGTCAAGAGACCCAGTACTTC.

The chain links TRBV20-1 to TRBJ1-1; D is undetermined. This CDR3 contains 11 residues. Between the trimmed V and J ends, which lost 1 base and 11 bases, there was a span of 11 bases. The germline V gene has CDR1 DFQATT and CDR2 SNEGSKA (reference sequence). For the CDR3, the DNA is TGCAGTGCTAGAGCCGAGACGCGGGCTTTCTTT. Translation gives CSARAETRAFF.

The chain combines TRBV29-1 with TRBJ1-5; TRBD1 matches at 7 bases. This CDR3 has 13 residues. V dropped 6 bases and J dropped 11; count of bases not matched to a gene: 13. The germline CDR1 and CDR2 sequences are SQVTM and ANQGSEA. CDR3 loop: CSVRELTGTAQHF. The CDR3, as DNA: TGCAGCGTCAGAGAACTCACAGGGACAGCCCAGCATTTT.

J is TRBJ2-7 and V is TRBV7-8, with D tentatively TRBD1 (6 bases). This CDR3 is built from 15 residues. The V end lost 3 bases, the J end lost 0 bases, and 12 bases lay between the germline ends. Germline loops: CDR1 SGHVS, CDR2 FQNEAQ. The CDR3 spells CASSLAGVSSYEQYF. The DNA for the CDR3 is TGTGCCAGCAGCTTGGCAGGGGTCAGCTCCTACGAGCAGTACTTC.

The chain recombines TRBV2 with TRBJ2-5; 11 positions agree with TRBD2. The ends lost 6 bases at V and 4 bases at J; junction bases unmatched: 10. Germline-derived CDR1 and CDR2 are SNHLY and FYNNEI. The CDR3 is 16 amino acids. CDR3 DNA: TGTGCCAGCAGGGGACGGGCTAGCGGGGGGATAGAGACCCAGTACTTC. Translation: CASRGRASGGIETQYF.

This clone was seen a few times. The rearrangement joins TRBV19 to TRBJ2-1; 10 bases are a match to TRBD2. The CDR3 sequence is 15 residues long. With V trimmed by 5 bases and J by 7 bases, 8 bases remained unmatched. CDR1 is LNHDA and CDR2 is SQIVND in the germline V gene (reference sequence). The CDR3 nucleotides read TGTGCCAGTAGTGCGACTAGCGGGTATAGGAATGAGCAGTTCTTC. Its translation is CASSATSGYRNEQFF. The full variable domain, completed using reference TRBV19 and TRBJ2-1, is DGGITQSPKYLFRKEGQNVTLSCEQNLNHDAMYWYRQDPGQGLRLIYYSQIVNDFQKGDIAEGYSVSREKKESFPLTVTSAQKNPTAFYLCASSATSGYRNEQFFGPGTRLTVL.

This chain uses TRBV2 with TRBJ1-3; D unresolved. The germline gives CDR1 SNHLY, CDR2 FYNNEI. CDR3 length: 14 residues. V lost 4 bases, J lost 3 bases, and 10 bases lay in between. The CDR3 loop is CASSGEDIGNTIYF. The CDR3 region has the DNA TGTGCCAGCAGTGGAGAAGACATTGGAAACACCATATATTTT.

The chain couples TRBV10-2 to TRBJ2-7; 9 nucleotides match TRBD1. The CDR3 runs to 18 residues. V dropped 5 bases and J dropped 0; count of bases not matched to a gene: 14. Germline V gene lookup returns CDR1 WSHSY and CDR2 SAAADI. The CDR3 protein is CASSTRTGERGDSYEQYF. CDR3 bases: TGCGCCAGCAGTACCCGGACAGGGGAACGGGGGGACTCCTACGAGCAGTACTTC.

This chain joins TRBV23-1 and TRBJ2-6; possibly TRBD1 for D (6 bases). TRBV23-1 is an open reading frame whose function is uncertain. Trimming stripped 2 bases from V and 2 bases from J, with 19 bases between. This CDR3 contains 19 residues. The CDR3 region has the DNA TGCGCCAGCAGTCAACCTTGGGACATAGGCGTCCCTGGGGCCAACGTCCTGACTTTC. This codes for CASSQPWDIGVPGANVLTF.

This clone has only one observation. The rearrangement uses TRBV9 and TRBJ1-4; D possibly corresponds to TRBD1 (5 bases). Germline V gene data show CDR1 as SGDLS and CDR2 as YYNGEE. Between the trimmed V and J ends, which lost 3 bases and 8 bases, there was a span of 8 bases. The CDR3 runs 12 residues. The CDR3 DNA reads as TGTGCCAGCAGCGAGGAGGGGGAAAAACTGTTTTTT. Translation gives CASSEEGEKLFF.

This clone was detected a few times. The genes are TRBV5-1 and TRBJ2-1; 8 bases line up with TRBD2. Germline V CDR1 and CDR2: SGHRS, YFSETQ. V lost 1 base to trimming and J lost 4 bases; unmatched junction nucleotides: 1. This CDR3 has 14 residues. CDR3 sequence (DNA): TGCGCCAGCAGCTTGACTAGCGGTTACAATGAGCAGTTCTTC. Its protein product is CASSLTSGYNEQFF. The entire variable domain, with the rest obtained from reference TRBV5-1 and TRBJ2-1, is as follows: KAGVTQTPRYLIKTRGQQVTLSCSPISGHRSVSWYQQTPGQGLQFLFEYFSETQRNKGNFPGRFSGRQFSNSRSEMNVSTLELGDSALYLCASSLTSGYNEQFFGPGTRLTVL.

The V gene is TRBV2, the J gene TRBJ1-4; TRBD1 matches at 8 bases. CDR1 and CDR2 (germline): SNHLY, FYNNEI. The CDR3 sequence is 13 residues long. Trimming removed 8 bases from V and 8 bases from J; junction bases left unmatched: 7. In nucleotides, the CDR3 is TGTGCCAGCCAGGACAGGGTAGGCGAAAAACTGTTTTTT. Translated, it gives CASQDRVGEKLFF.

The genes are TRBV19 and TRBJ2-5; maybe TRBD1 (6 bases). Germline V gene lookup returns CDR1 LNHDA and CDR2 SQIVND (reference sequence). With 0 bases removed from V and 4 bases from J, the gap between germline ends came to 6 bases. The CDR3 loop spans 13 amino acids. CDR3 residues: CASSIEGGETQYF. CDR3 nucleotide sequence: TGTGCCAGTAGTATAGAAGGGGGAGAGACCCAGTACTTC.

This clone was counted once. The chain recombines TRBV7-6 with TRBJ2-3; 14 bases align to TRBD2. This CDR3 has 19 amino acids. CDR1 and CDR2 from the germline V gene are SGHVS and FNYEAQ. The V and J ends lost 8 bases and 6 bases, in that order; junction bases with no gene match: 19. As DNA, the CDR3 is TGTGCCAGCCGATCCCAGAGCCAGACTAGCGGGGGGGCAGTTGATACGCAGTATTTT. It codes for CASRSQSQTSGGAVDTQYF.